These 23 T cell receptor beta chains share one sample of origin, sequenced in a study of CD8 T cells in Susac syndrome. RNA in amounts of roughly 0.5 to 1 ug was reverse transcribed with random hexamers. MiXCR, applied by TCRdb to the immunoSEQ multiplex PCR reads, yields one record per CDR3 protein. The sample yields 70,000 to 85,000 distinct CDR3 sequences, 96% seen once. Sequencing used CD8+ T cells from PBMCs. These receptors originate from a human donor with Susac syndrome.

The chain uses TRBV29-1 and TRBJ2-1, with D possibly being TRBD1 (6 bases). The germline V gene has CDR1 SQVTM and CDR2 ANQGSEA. The CDR3 is made up of 14 amino acids. The V and J ends lost 1 base and 3 bases respectively, with 10 bases between them. The CDR3 DNA sequence: TGCAGCGTTGAAGGAGGGGGTGGCTACAATGAGCAGTTCTTC. Translation gives CSVEGGGGYNEQFF.

The chain combines TRBV6-6 with TRBJ2-1; no reliable D call. Germline V gives CDR1 MNHNY, CDR2 SVGAGI (reference sequence). This CDR3 is 16 amino acids long. The V and J ends lost 0 bases and 7 bases respectively, with 16 bases between them. The CDR3 bases are TGTGCCAGCAGTTACTCGCCGGACCGCTTATTGAATGAGCAGTTCTTC. It yields the protein CASSYSPDRLLNEQFF.

V and J are TRBV6-2 or TRBV6-3 and TRBJ2-3; 7 bases line up with TRBD2. The CDR3 is 16 amino acids. CDR1 is MNHEY, CDR2 SVGEGT, per germline. V was pared by 4 bases and J by 5 bases, with 12 bases of the junction left unmatched. Here the CDR3 reads CASSFLAARGEDTQYF. The DNA for the CDR3 is TGTGCCAGCAGTTTCCTAGCGGCCAGAGGGGAAGATACGCAGTATTTT.

The chain couples TRBV7-9 to TRBJ2-3; 8 nucleotides line up with TRBD1. The CDR3 has 15 residues. Germline assignment: CDR1 SEHNR and CDR2 FQNEAQ (reference sequence). V lost 3 bases to trimming and J lost 6 bases; unmatched junction nucleotides: 8. The CDR3 is CASSFPTGGKDTQYF. The CDR3 DNA sequence: TGTGCCAGCAGCTTTCCTACAGGGGGTAAGGATACGCAGTATTTT.

The CDR3 DNA reads TGTGCCAGCTCCCGCTTCTGGGGGGGGTTTATGAACACTGAAGCTTTCTTT. This translates into CASSRFWGGFMNTEAFF. V gene TRBV6-4 combines with J gene TRBJ1-1, with D possibly matching TRBD1 (5 bases). The germline V gene encodes CDR1 MRHNA and CDR2 SNTAGT. The CDR3 spans 17 residues. The V end was cut by 8 bases, the J end by 0 bases, with 22 bases between.

The genes are TRBV27 and TRBJ2-5, with 8 bases matching TRBD1. Germline V gene data show CDR1 as MNHEY and CDR2 as SMNVEV (reference sequence). V trimming: 3 bases; J trimming: 4 bases; junction bases outside the gene matches: 7. This CDR3 is 15 amino acids long. The CDR3 region has the DNA TGTGCCAGCAGTTTCGAAACAGGGGGAGGAGAGACCCAGTACTTC. Its translation is CASSFETGGGETQYF.

CDR3 in amino acids: CSESEGLGNEQFF. The CDR3, as DNA: TGCAGCGAATCGGAGGGTTTAGGCAATGAGCAGTTCTTC. V usage is TRBV29-1 and J usage is TRBJ2-1, with TRBD2 as a possible D gene (6 bases). V shed 7 bases and J shed 6 bases, with 16 bases lying between them. CDR3 size: 13 residues. Germline loops: CDR1 SQVTM, CDR2 ANQGSEA.

This sequence joins TRBV7-9 and TRBJ2-7; no clear D. Germline V lookup: CDR1 SEHNR, CDR2 FQNEAQ (reference sequence). The CDR3 covers 11 residues. V lost 5 bases to trimming and J lost 4 bases, with 6 bases between them. CDR3 sequence (DNA): TGTGCCAGCAGCGCCCGGTACGAGCAGTACTTC. Amino acid sequence: CASSARYEQYF. Supplemented by reference TRBV7-9 and TRBJ2-7, the full variable domain reads DTGVSQNPRHKITKRGQNVTFRCDPISEHNRLYWYRQTLGQGPEFLTYFQNEAQLEKSRLLSDRFSAERPKGSFSTLEIQRTEQGDSAMYLCASSARYEQYFGPGTRLTVT.

This chain connects TRBV12-3 or TRBV12-4 to TRBJ1-2, with D hard to call. V dropped 3 bases and J dropped 1 base, with 6 bases sitting between them. The CDR3 is 13 amino acids. In nucleotides, the CDR3 is TGTGCCAGCAGTTTGGGCTTTAACTATGGCTACACCTTC. Translating it yields CASSLGFNYGYTF.

The chain links TRBV27 to TRBJ2-3, with D perhaps TRBD1 (6 bases). This CDR3 has 15 amino acids. Trimming pared 3 bases from V and 0 bases from J, leaving 10 bases between. The V gene's germline CDR1 is MNHEY and CDR2 SMNVEV (reference sequence). DNA of the CDR3: TGTGCCAGCAGTTTCCGCGACAGGAGCACAGATACGCAGTATTTT. Residues: CASSFRDRSTDTQYF.

The J gene is TRBJ2-5, the V gene TRBV13, with 8 bases aligning to TRBD2. This CDR3 has 16 residues. J gave up 1 base and V 5 bases, and 9 bases lay outside the gene matches. CDR1 PRHDT and CDR2 FYEKMQ come from the germline V gene (reference sequence). The CDR3 is CASSITGTRVQETQYF. The CDR3, as DNA: TGTGCCAGCAGCATTACCGGGACTAGGGTCCAAGAGACCCAGTACTTC.

The J gene is TRBJ2-6, the V gene TRBV20-1, with D perhaps assigned TRBD1 or TRBD2 (6 bases each). Deletions cut 7 bases from V and 0 bases from J, with 19 bases between. Germline V gene sequence: CDR1 DFQATT, CDR2 SNEGSKA (reference sequence). This CDR3 is built from 17 residues. The CDR3 spells CSVLGGTESSGANVLTF. The CDR3 DNA reads TGCAGTGTTCTAGGGGGGACGGAGAGCTCTGGGGCCAACGTCCTGACTTTC.

This clonotype was seen once. This chain connects TRBV12-3 or TRBV12-4 to TRBJ1-1; a weak D match, TRBD1 (6 bases). The CDR3 consists of 12 residues. Trimming shortened V by 7 bases and J by 1 base, and 7 bases separated the two germline ends. The CDR3 coding sequence is TGTGCCAGCACAGGGGAGAACACTGAAGCTTTCTTT. Protein sequence: CASTGENTEAFF.

The chain links TRBV13 to TRBJ2-1; tentative D call: TRBD1 (6 bases). This CDR3 has 15 amino acids. The V end lost 7 bases, the J end lost 0 bases, and 13 bases lay between the germline ends. In germline, CDR1 is PRHDT, CDR2 FYEKMQ (reference sequence). The CDR3 protein is CASTQGRSSYNEQFF. For the CDR3, the DNA is TGTGCCAGCACCCAGGGGCGATCCTCCTACAATGAGCAGTTCTTC. The full variable domain, in which reference TRBV13 and TRBJ2-1 provide the parts outside the CDR3, is AAGVIQSPRHLIKEKRETATLKCYPIPRHDTVYWYQQGPGQDPQFLISFYEKMQSDKGSIPDRFSAQQFSDYHSELNMSSLELGDSALYFCASTQGRSSYNEQFFGPGTRLTVL.

This clonotype was detected only once. The chain couples TRBV3-1 to TRBJ2-1, with 12 bases that match TRBD2. Germline-derived CDR1 and CDR2 are LGHDT and YNNKEL (reference sequence). J was trimmed by 7 bases and V by 3 bases; bases with no gene match: 13. The CDR3 is 18 amino acids. CDR3 loop: CASSHLLAGGSFGNEQFF. CDR3 DNA sequence: TGTGCCAGCAGCCACCTACTAGCGGGAGGATCGTTTGGGAATGAGCAGTTCTTC.

The chain links TRBV27 to TRBJ1-5; TRBD1 matches at 9 bases. Trimming removed 2 bases from V and 7 bases from J; junction bases left unmatched: 6. The CDR3 is 15 residues long. Germline loops: CDR1 MNHEY, CDR2 SMNVEV (reference sequence). This CDR3 reads CASSLNGQGTQPQHF. CDR3 bases: TGTGCCAGCAGTTTAAACGGACAGGGGACGCAGCCCCAGCATTTT.

The J gene is TRBJ2-7, the V gene TRBV7-6; D gene uncertain. The CDR3 covers 13 residues. Germline lookup yields CDR1 SGHVS and CDR2 FNYEAQ. V was pared by 1 base and J by 1 base, with 5 bases between. The DNA of the CDR3 is TGTGCCAGCAGCTTAGAATTTTCCTACGAGCAGTACTTC. Its translation is CASSLEFSYEQYF. Supplemented by reference TRBV7-6 and TRBJ2-7, the full variable domain reads GAGVSQSPRYKVTKRGQDVALRCDPISGHVSLYWYRQALGQGPEFLTYFNYEAQQDKSGLPNDRFSAERPEGSISTLTIQRTEQRDSAMYRCASSLEFSYEQYFGPGTRLTVT.

This rearrangement joins TRBV3-1 to TRBJ2-1; 8 bases fit TRBD1. With V trimmed by 1 base and J by 1 base, 3 bases remained unmatched. The CDR3 has 16 amino acids. Looked up from germline, CDR1 is LGHDT and CDR2 is YNNKEL (reference sequence). CDR3 protein: CASSQVRDRSYNEQFF. The CDR3 DNA sequence: TGTGCCAGCAGCCAAGTCCGGGACAGGTCCTACAATGAGCAGTTCTTC.

This clonotype came up once. The V gene is TRBV15, the J gene TRBJ1-4; TRBD1 agrees at 7 bases. J gave up 6 bases and V 0 bases, and 4 bases lay outside the gene matches. Germline assignment: CDR1 LNHNV and CDR2 YYDKDF (reference sequence). This CDR3 spans 15 amino acids. Here the CDR3 reads CATSRDLTGHEKLFF. CDR3 bases: TGTGCCACCAGCAGAGATTTGACAGGGCATGAAAAACTGTTTTTT.

This sequence joins TRBV29-1 and TRBJ2-3, with 7 positions matching TRBD1. The CDR3 has 15 amino acids. Germline V gene sequence: CDR1 SQVTM, CDR2 ANQGSEA. Unmatched junction bases numbered 6, after V lost 3 bases and J lost 0 bases. CDR3 amino acids: CSVEGQGVSTDTQYF. CDR3 coding DNA: TGCAGCGTTGAGGGGCAGGGGGTTAGCACAGATACGCAGTATTTT.

The chain employs TRBV2 and TRBJ2-5; possibly TRBD1 or TRBD2 for D (5 bases each). Deletions cut 5 bases from V and 1 base from J, with 14 bases between. Germline-derived CDR1 and CDR2 are SNHLY and FYNNEI. The CDR3 totals 15 residues. The CDR3 spells CASSLGVSRQETQYF. The CDR3 DNA is TGTGCCAGCAGTTTGGGGGTCTCACGCCAAGAGACCCAGTACTTC.

The V gene is TRBV3-1, the J gene TRBJ2-7; D remains unclear. With 0 bases removed from V and 3 bases from J, the gap between germline ends came to 6 bases. The CDR3 contains 13 residues. Germline V gives CDR1 LGHDT, CDR2 YNNKEL (reference sequence). This chain's CDR3 is CASSQDRYYEQYF. In nucleotides, the CDR3 is TGTGCCAGCAGCCAAGACCGGTACTACGAGCAGTACTTC.

Only one count was recorded for this clonotype. This sequence joins TRBV20-1 and TRBJ2-7, with 8 bases identical to TRBD1. The V and J ends lost 0 bases and 3 bases, in that order; junction bases with no gene match: 4. The CDR3 is made up of 14 amino acids. Germline V gives CDR1 DFQATT, CDR2 SNEGSKA (reference sequence). CDR3 loop: CSARDRDRLYEQYF. CDR3 DNA: TGCAGTGCTAGAGATCGGGACAGGCTCTACGAGCAGTACTTC.